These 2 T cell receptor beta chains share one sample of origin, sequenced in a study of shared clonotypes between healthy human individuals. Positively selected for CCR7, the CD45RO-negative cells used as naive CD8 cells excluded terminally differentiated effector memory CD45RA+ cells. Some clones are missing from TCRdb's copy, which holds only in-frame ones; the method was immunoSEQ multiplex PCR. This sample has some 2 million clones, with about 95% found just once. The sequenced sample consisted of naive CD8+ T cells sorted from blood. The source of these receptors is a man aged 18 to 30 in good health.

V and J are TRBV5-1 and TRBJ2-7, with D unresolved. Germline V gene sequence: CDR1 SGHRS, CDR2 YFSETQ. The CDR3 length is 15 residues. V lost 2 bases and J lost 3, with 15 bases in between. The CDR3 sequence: CASSLGISANYEQYF. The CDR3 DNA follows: TGCGCCAGCAGCTTAGGTATATCGGCCAACTACGAGCAGTACTTC.

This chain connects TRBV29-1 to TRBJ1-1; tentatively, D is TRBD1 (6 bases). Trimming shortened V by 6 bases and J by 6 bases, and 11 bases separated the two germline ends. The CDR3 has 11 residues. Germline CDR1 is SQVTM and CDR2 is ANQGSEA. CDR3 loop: CSVPRGSEAFF. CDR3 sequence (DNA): TGCAGCGTCCCCAGGGGATCTGAAGCTTTCTTT.